These T cell receptor beta chains were read from a single sample in a study of blood T cell repertoires in COVID-19. Profiling relied on immunoSEQ multiplex PCR, and the TCRdb table lists in-frame clones only, not all of them. The data hold about 73,000 clones, with 85% to 90% observed a single time. The material sequenced was peripheral blood. Receptors were obtained from a man older than 75 with acute or convalescent COVID-19. CDR3s include the opening cysteine and the closing phenylalanine or tryptophan. A D gene is named only where the DNA matches it firmly. A clone size is listed for some rows: how often the clone was seen (once, few, many), or a class if it is expanded.

d_gene	abundance	v_gene	j_gene	CDR3nt	CDR3aa
.	few	TRBV25-1	TRBJ1-5	TGTGCCAGCAGTACCATGAGTAGCAATCAGCCCCAGCATTTT	CASSTMSSNQPQHF
TRBD2	.	TRBV2	TRBJ2-3	TGTGCCAGCAGTGAACTAGCGGAAACGCAGTATTTT	CASSELAETQYF
TRBD2	.	TRBV4-1	TRBJ2-5	TGCGCCAGCAGCCGCCTACTGGGGCTAGCGGGAGGGGTTTTGAAAGAGACCCAGTACTTC	CASSRLLGLAGGVLKETQYF
.	.	TRBV25-1	TRBJ1-2	TGTGCCAGCAGCGAAATTGGAAAATGGGGACACATCTTC	CASSEIGKWGHIF
TRBD1	.	TRBV7-8	TRBJ1-2	TGTGCCAGCAGCTCATATCGGGACAGGGCCAACTATGGCTACACCTTC	CASSSYRDRANYGYTF
.	.	TRBV7-2	TRBJ1-5	TGTGCCAGCAGCTTGTTTCAGGGGTCGTATAGCAATCAGCCCCAGCATTTT	CASSLFQGSYSNQPQHF
.	once	TRBV18	TRBJ1-1	TGTGCCAGCTCATCCCAGGGGAACACTGAGGCTTTCTTT	CASSSQGNTEAFF
.	.	TRBV19	TRBJ1-2	TGTGCCAGTAGGCGGGCGGCTAACTATGGCTACACCTTC	CASRRAANYGYTF
.	few	TRBV5-1	TRBJ1-1	TGCGCCAGCAGCCTACAGGGTTCTCCTGAAGCTTTCTTT	CASSLQGSPEAFF
TRBD1	.	TRBV5-1	TRBJ1-1	TGCGCCAGCAGCCTCGGACAGGGATCTGAAGCTTTCTTT	CASSLGQGSEAFF
.	.	TRBV4-1	TRBJ2-7	TGCGCCAGCAGCCAAGGGTCCAGCTACGAGCAGTACTTC	CASSQGSSYEQYF
.	.	TRBV2	TRBJ2-2	TGTGCCAGCAGTGTGGGGCAGGGGCCCGGGGAGCTGTTTTTT	CASSVGQGPGELFF
TRBD2	.	TRBV13	TRBJ2-5	TGTGCCAGCAGCACGGGACTAGCTGAGACCCAGTACTTC	CASSTGLAETQYF
TRBD1	.	TRBV24-1	TRBJ1-4	TGTGCCACCAGTGATCCCGGACAGGCCAATAATGAAAAACTGTTTTTT	CATSDPGQANNEKLFF
.	.	TRBV2	TRBJ1-1	TGTGCCAGCAGACTCCAGGGGAACACTGAAGCTTTCTTT	CASRLQGNTEAFF
.	.	TRBV24-1	TRBJ2-2	TGTGCCACCAGCCAGGGGCGGGCCGGGGAGCTGTTTTTT	CATSQGRAGELFF
.	once	TRBV19	TRBJ1-6	TGTGCCAGTAGTATCGGAGATTCACCCCTCCACTTT	CASSIGDSPLHF
TRBD1	.	TRBV18	TRBJ1-1	TGTGCCAGCTCACCTGGGACAGGGGGAACTGAAGCTTTCTTT	CASSPGTGGTEAFF
.	.	TRBV5-4	TRBJ2-1	TGTGCCAGCAGCTTGGCGACTGCCAATGAGCAGTTCTTC	CASSLATANEQFF
TRBD1	.	TRBV19	TRBJ2-3	TGTGCCAGTAGTCTCCGACAGGGGACTAGCACAGATACGCAGTATTTT	CASSLRQGTSTDTQYF
TRBD1	.	TRBV5-1	TRBJ1-2	TGCGCCAGCAGCTTCTCAGGGGGCGACGTTGTGAACTATGGCTACACCTTC	CASSFSGGDVVNYGYTF
TRBD1	.	TRBV2	TRBJ2-7	TGTGCCACCCTTTCGGACAGGGCAGGCCACGAGCAGTACTTC	CATLSDRAGHEQYF